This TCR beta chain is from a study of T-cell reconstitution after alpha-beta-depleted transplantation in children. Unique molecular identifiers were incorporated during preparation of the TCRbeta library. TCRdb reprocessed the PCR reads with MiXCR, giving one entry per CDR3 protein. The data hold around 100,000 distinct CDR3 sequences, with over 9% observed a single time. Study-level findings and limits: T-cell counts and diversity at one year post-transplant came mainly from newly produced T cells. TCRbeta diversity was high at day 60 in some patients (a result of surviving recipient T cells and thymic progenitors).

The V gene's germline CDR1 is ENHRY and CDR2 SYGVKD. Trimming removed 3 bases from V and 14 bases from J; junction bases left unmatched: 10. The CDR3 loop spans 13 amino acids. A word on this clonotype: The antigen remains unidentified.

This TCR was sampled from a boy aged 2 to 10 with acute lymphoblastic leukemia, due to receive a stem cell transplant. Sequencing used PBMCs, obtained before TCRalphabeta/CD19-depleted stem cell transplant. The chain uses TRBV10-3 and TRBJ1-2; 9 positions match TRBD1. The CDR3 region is CAISDSGTGFDTF. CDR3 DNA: TGTGCCATCAGTGATTCCGGGACAGGGTTCGATACCTTC.